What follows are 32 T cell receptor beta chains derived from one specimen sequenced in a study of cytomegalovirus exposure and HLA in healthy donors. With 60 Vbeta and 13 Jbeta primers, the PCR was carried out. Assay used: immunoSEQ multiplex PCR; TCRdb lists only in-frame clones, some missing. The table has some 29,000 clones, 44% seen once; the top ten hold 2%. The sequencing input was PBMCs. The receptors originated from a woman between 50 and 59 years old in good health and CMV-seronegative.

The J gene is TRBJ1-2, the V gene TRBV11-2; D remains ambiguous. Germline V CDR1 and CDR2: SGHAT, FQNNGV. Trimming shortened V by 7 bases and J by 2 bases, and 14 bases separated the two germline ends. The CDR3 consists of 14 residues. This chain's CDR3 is CASTLSGLNYGYTF. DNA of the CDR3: TGTGCCAGCACCCTGTCAGGTCTCAACTATGGCTACACCTTC.

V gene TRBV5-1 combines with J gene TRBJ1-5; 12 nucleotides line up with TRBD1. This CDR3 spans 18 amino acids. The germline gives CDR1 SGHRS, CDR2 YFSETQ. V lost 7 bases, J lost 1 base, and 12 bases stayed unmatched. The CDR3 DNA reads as TGCGCCAGCCGCCCACCGGGACAGGGGGCGCTGAGCAATCAGCCCCAGCATTTT. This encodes CASRPPGQGALSNQPQHF. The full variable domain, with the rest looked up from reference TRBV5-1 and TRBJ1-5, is KAGVTQTPRYLIKTRGQQVTLSCSPISGHRSVSWYQQTPGQGLQFLFEYFSETQRNKGNFPGRFSGRQFSNSRSEMNVSTLELGDSALYLCASRPPGQGALSNQPQHFGDGTRLSIL.

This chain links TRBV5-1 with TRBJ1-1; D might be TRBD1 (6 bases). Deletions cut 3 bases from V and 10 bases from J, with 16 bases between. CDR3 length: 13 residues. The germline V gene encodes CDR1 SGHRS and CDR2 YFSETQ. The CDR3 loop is CASSWSRDKRAFF. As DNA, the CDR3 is TGCGCCAGCAGCTGGAGCCGGGACAAAAGAGCTTTCTTT.

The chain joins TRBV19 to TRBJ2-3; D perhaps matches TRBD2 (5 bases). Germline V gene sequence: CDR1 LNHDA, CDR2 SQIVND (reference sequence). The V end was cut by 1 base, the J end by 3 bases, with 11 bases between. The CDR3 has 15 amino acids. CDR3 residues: CASSIVPGITDTQYF. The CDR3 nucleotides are TGTGCCAGTAGTATAGTCCCGGGAATAACAGATACGCAGTATTTT.

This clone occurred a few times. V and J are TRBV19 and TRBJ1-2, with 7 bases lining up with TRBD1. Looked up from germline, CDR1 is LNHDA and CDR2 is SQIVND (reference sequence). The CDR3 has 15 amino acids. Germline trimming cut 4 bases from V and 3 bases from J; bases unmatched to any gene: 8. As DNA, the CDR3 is TGTGCCAGTAGTACCCCCGGACAGGCCGACTATGGCTACACCTTC. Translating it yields CASSTPGQADYGYTF.

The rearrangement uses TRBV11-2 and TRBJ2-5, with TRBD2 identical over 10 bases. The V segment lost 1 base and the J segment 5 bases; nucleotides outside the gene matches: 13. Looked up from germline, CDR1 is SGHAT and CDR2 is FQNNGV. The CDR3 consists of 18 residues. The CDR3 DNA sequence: TGTGCCAGCAGCTTAGGGTTAGCGGGGGGCCGGGGGTTGGAGACCCAGTACTTC. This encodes CASSLGLAGGRGLETQYF.

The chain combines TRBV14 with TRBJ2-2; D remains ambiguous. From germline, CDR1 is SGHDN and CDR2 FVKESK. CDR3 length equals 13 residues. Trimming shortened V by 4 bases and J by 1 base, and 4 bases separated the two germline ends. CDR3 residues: CASSRQNTGELFF. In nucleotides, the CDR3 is TGTGCCAGCAGCCGACAGAACACCGGGGAGCTGTTTTTT.

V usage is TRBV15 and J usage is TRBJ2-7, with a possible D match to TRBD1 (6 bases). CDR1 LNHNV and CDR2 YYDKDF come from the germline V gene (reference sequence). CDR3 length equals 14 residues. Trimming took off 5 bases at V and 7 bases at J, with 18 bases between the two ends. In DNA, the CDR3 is TGTGCCACCAGCCCCCGGGGCCAGGGGAAAGAGCAGTACTTC. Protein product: CATSPRGQGKEQYF.

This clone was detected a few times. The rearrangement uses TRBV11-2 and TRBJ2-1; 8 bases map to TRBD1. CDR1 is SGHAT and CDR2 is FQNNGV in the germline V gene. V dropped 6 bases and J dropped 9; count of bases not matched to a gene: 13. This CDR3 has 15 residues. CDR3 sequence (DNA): TGTGCCAGCAGTTGGGGCACAGGGGGGTTAAGTGAGCAGTTCTTC. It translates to CASSWGTGGLSEQFF.

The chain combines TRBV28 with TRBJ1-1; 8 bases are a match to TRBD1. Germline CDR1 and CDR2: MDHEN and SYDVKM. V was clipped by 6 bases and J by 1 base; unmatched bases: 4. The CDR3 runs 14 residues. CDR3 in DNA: TGTGCCAGCAGGGCCGGGACAGGGAACACTGAAGCTTTCTTT. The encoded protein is CASRAGTGNTEAFF.

CDR3 DNA: TGTGCCAGCAGCTTAGATGCAGGGTACTACGAGCAGTACTTC. It codes for CASSLDAGYYEQYF. The V gene is TRBV7-9, the J gene TRBJ2-7; D perhaps matches TRBD1 (5 bases). CDR1 is SEHNR, CDR2 FQNEAQ, per germline (reference sequence). The CDR3 totals 14 residues. Between the trimmed V and J ends, which lost 1 base and 3 bases, there was a span of 10 bases.

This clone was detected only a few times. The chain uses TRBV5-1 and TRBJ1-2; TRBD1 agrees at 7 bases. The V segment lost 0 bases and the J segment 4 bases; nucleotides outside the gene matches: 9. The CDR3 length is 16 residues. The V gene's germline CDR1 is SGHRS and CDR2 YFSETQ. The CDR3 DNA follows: TGCGCCAGCAGCTTGGAAACAGGGCAGGGGGGCTATGGCTACACCTTC. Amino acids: CASSLETGQGGYGYTF.

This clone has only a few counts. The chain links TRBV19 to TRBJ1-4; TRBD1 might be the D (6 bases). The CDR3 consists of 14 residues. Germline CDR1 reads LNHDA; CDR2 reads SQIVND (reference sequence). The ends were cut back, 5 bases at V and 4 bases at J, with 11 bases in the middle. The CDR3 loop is CASSLQGFNEKLFF. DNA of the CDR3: TGTGCCAGTAGTTTACAGGGTTTTAATGAAAAACTGTTTTTT. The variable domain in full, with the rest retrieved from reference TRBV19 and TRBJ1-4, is DGGITQSPKYLFRKEGQNVTLSCEQNLNHDAMYWYRQDPGQGLRLIYYSQIVNDFQKGDIAEGYSVSREKKESFPLTVTSAQKNPTAFYLCASSLQGFNEKLFFGSGTQLSVL.

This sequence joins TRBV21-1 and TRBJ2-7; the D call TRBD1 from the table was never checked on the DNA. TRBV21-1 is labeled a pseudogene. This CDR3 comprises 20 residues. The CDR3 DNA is TGTGCCAGCAGCAAAGCTATTGAACAGGGGGCGCGGGTCCGAAACGAAGGGCAGTACTTC. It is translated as CASSKAIEQGARVRNEGQYF.

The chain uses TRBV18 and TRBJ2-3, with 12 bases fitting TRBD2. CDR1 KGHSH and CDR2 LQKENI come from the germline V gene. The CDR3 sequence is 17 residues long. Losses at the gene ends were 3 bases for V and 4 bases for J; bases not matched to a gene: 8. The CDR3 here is CASSPSGLAGRPDTQYF. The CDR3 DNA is TGTGCCAGCTCACCCTCCGGACTAGCGGGAAGACCAGATACGCAGTATTTT.

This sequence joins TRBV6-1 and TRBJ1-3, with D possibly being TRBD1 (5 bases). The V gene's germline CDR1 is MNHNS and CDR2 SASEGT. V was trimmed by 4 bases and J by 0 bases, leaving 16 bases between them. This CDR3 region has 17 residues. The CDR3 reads CASSGGDSSLSGNTIYF. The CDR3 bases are TGTGCCAGCAGTGGGGGGGATTCCAGCCTCTCTGGAAACACCATATATTTT.

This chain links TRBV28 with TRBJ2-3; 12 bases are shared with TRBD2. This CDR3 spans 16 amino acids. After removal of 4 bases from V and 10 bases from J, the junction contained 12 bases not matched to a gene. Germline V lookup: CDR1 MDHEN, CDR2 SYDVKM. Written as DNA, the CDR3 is TGTGCCAGCAGTTCCCGGACTAGCGGGATAGTTCTGGCGCAGTATTTT. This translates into CASSSRTSGIVLAQYF. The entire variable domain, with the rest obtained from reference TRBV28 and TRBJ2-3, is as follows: DVKVTQSSRYLVKRTGEKVFLECVQDMDHENMFWYRQDPGLGLRLIYFSYDVKMKEKGDIPEGYSVSREKKERFSLILESASTNQTSMYLCASSSRTSGIVLAQYFGPGTRLTVL.

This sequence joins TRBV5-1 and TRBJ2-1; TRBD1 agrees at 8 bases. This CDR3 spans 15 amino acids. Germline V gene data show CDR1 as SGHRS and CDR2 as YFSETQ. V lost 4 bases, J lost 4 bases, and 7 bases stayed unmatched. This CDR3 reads CASSRTGQEYNEQFF. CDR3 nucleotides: TGCGCCAGCAGCCGCACGGGACAGGAATACAATGAGCAGTTCTTC.

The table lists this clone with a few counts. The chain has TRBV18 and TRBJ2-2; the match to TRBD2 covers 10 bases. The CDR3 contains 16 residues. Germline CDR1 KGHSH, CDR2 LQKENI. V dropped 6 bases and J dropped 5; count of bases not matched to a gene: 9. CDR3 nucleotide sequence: TGTGCCAGCTCCGTGACTAGCGGGTCTTCAACCGGGGAGCTGTTTTTT. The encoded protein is CASSVTSGSSTGELFF. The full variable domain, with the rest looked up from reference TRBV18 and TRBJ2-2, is NAGVMQNPRHLVRRRGQEARLRCSPMKGHSHVYWYRQLPEEGLKFMVYLQKENIIDESGMPKERFSAEFPKEGPSILRIQQVVRGDSAAYFCASSVTSGSSTGELFFGEGSRLTVL.

The DNA for the CDR3 is TGTGCCAGCAGGAGGACTAGCCCTATGGGGGGCACCGGGGAGCTGTTTTTT. This translates into CASRRTSPMGGTGELFF. The rearrangement links TRBV2 to TRBJ2-2; 8 bases fit TRBD2. Germline CDR1 and CDR2: SNHLY and FYNNEI. The J segment lost 4 bases and the V segment lost 6 bases, leaving 13 bases of the junction unmatched. CDR3 length: 17 amino acids.

In nucleotides, the CDR3 is TGTGCCAGCAGCCCGGTGAACGGGAATGGCTACACCTTC. This encodes CASSPVNGNGYTF. The chain uses TRBV14 and TRBJ1-2, with D unclear. CDR3 length: 13 residues. Germline CDR1 is SGHDN and CDR2 is FVKESK. Trimming stripped 4 bases from V and 6 bases from J, with 12 bases between.

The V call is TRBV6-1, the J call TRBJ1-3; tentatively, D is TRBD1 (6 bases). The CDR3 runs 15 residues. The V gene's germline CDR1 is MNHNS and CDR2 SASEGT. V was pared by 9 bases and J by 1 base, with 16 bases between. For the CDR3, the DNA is TGTGCCAGTCTCTTGGGGGCCCCTTCTGGAAACACCATATATTTT. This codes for CASLLGAPSGNTIYF.

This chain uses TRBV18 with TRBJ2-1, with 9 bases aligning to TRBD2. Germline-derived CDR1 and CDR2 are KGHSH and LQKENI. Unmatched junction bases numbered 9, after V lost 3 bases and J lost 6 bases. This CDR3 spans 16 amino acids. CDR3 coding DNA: TGTGCCAGCTCACCGCTAGCGGGAACCTCCGGCAATGAGCAGTTCTTC. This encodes CASSPLAGTSGNEQFF. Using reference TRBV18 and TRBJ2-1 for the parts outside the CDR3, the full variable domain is NAGVMQNPRHLVRRRGQEARLRCSPMKGHSHVYWYRQLPEEGLKFMVYLQKENIIDESGMPKERFSAEFPKEGPSILRIQQVVRGDSAAYFCASSPLAGTSGNEQFFGPGTRLTVL.

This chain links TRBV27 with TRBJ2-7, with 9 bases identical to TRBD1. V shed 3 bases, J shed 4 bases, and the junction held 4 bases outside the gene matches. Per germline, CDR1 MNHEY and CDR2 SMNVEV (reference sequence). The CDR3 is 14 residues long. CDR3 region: CASSFWDRVYEQYF. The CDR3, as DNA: TGTGCCAGCAGTTTTTGGGACAGGGTTTACGAGCAGTACTTC.

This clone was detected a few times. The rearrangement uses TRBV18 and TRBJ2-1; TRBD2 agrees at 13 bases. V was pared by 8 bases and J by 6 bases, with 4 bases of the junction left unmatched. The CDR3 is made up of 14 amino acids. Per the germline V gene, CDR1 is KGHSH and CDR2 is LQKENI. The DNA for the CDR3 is TGTGCCAGCCGACTAGCGGGAGGTCCCAATGAGCAGTTCTTC. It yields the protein CASRLAGGPNEQFF.

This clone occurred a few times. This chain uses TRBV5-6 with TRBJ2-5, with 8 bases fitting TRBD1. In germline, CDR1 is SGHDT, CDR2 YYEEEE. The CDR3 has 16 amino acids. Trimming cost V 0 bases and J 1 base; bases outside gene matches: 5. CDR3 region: CASSLDRGSIQETQYF. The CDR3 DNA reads TGTGCCAGCAGCTTGGACAGGGGGAGTATCCAAGAGACCCAGTACTTC.

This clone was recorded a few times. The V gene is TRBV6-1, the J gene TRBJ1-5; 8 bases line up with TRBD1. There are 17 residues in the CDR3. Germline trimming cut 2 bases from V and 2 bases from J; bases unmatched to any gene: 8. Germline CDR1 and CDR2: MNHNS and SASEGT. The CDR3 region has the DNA TGTGCCAGCAGTGAACCCGACAGGGGAGGTGGCAATCAGCCCCAGCATTTT. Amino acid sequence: CASSEPDRGGGNQPQHF.

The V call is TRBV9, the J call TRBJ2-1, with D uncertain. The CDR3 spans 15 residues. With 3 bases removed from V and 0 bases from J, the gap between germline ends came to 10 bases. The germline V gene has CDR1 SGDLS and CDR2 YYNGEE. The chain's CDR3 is CASSGSRSSYNEQFF. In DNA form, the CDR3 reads TGTGCCAGCAGCGGGTCTCGCAGCTCCTACAATGAGCAGTTCTTC.

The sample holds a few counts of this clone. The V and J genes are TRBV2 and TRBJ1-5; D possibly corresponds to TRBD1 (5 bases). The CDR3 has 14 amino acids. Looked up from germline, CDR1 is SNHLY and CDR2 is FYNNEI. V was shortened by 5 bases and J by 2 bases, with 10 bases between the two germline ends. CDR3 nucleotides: TGTGCCAGCAGTAGACAGAGAGGCAATCAGCCCCAGCATTTT. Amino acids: CASSRQRGNQPQHF.

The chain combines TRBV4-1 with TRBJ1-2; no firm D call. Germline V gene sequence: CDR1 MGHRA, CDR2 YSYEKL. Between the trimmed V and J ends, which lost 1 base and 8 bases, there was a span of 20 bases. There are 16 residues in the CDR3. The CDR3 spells CASSQGPVAGSGGYTF. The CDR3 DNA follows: TGCGCCAGCAGCCAAGGTCCTGTCGCGGGTTCAGGCGGCTACACCTTC.

CDR3 amino acids: CASSSPGLEETQYF. CDR3 bases: TGTGCCAGCAGCTCTCCAGGGCTTGAAGAGACCCAGTACTTC. The genes are TRBV5-6 and TRBJ2-5; TRBD1 is a possible D gene (5 bases). The CDR3 extends over 14 amino acids. Germline V gene lookup returns CDR1 SGHDT and CDR2 YYEEEE. The ends were cut back, 3 bases at V and 3 bases at J, with 12 bases in the middle.

CDR3 loop: CASSLRQGVNQPQHF. The CDR3 coding sequence is TGTGCCAGCAGTTTAAGACAGGGAGTAAATCAGCCCCAGCATTTT. This chain uses TRBV28 with TRBJ1-5; 7 bases align to TRBD1. Unmatched junction bases numbered 5, after V lost 2 bases and J lost 4 bases. Germline V gene data show CDR1 as MDHEN and CDR2 as SYDVKM. The CDR3 loop spans 15 amino acids.